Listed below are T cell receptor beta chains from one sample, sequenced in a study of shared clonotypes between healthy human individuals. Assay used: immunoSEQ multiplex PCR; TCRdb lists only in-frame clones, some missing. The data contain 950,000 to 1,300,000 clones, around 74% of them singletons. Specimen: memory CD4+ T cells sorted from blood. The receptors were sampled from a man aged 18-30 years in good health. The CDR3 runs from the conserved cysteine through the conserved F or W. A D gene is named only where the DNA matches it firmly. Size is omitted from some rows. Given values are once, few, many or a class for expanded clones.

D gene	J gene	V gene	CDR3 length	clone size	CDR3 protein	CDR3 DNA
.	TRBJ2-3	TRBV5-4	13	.	CASSLAGRDTQYF	TGTGCCAGCAGCTTGGCCGGGCGGGATACGCAGTATTTT
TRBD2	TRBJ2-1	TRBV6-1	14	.	CASTRLAVNNEQFF	TGTGCCAGCACCCGACTAGCTGTGAACAATGAGCAGTTCTTC
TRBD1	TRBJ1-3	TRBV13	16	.	CASRSTWTGSGNTIYF	TGTGCCAGCAGGTCAACCTGGACAGGGTCTGGAAACACCATATATTTT
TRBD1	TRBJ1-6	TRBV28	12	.	CASSPPQGSLHF	TGTGCCAGCAGTCCGCCACAGGGGTCCCTCCACTTT
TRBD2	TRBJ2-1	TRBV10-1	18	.	CASSESSLSAGASSEQFF	TGCGCCAGCAGTGAGTCATCTTTATCCGCGGGAGCGTCGAGTGAGCAGTTCTTC
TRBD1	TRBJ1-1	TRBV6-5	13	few	CASKKTGITEAFF	TGTGCCAGCAAGAAGACAGGGATAACTGAAGCTTTCTTT
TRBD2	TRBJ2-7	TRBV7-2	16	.	CASRGAGLAGFGEQYF	TGTGCCAGCAGAGGCGCCGGACTAGCGGGGTTTGGCGAGCAGTACTTC
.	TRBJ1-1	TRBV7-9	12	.	CASSLGGPEAFF	TGTGCCAGCAGCTTAGGAGGGCCTGAAGCTTTCTTT
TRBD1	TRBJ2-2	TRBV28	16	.	CASSSWGQGNTGELFF	TGTGCCAGCAGTTCGTGGGGACAGGGTAACACCGGGGAGCTGTTTTTT
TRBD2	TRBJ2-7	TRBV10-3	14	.	CAVRPTSVSYEQYF	TGTGCCGTGCGTCCAACTAGCGTCTCCTACGAGCAGTACTTC
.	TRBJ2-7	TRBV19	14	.	CASSSSADPYEQYF	TGTGCCAGTAGTTCGTCGGCAGACCCCTACGAGCAGTACTTC
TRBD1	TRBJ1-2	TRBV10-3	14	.	CAISESDRGYGYTF	TGTGCCATCAGTGAGTCAGACAGGGGCTATGGCTACACCTTC
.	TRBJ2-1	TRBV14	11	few	CASSPGTLQFF	TGTGCCAGCAGCCCCGGGACGCTGCAGTTCTTC
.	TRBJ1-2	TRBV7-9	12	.	CASAQGRDGYTF	TGTGCCAGCGCGCAGGGGAGGGATGGCTACACCTTC
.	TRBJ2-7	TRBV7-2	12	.	CASSFGAGEQYF	TGTGCCAGCAGCTTCGGGGCTGGCGAGCAGTACTTC
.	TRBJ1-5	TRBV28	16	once	CASSTGTWDSNQPQHF	TGTGCCAGCAGTACGGGGACATGGGATAGCAATCAGCCCCAGCATTTT
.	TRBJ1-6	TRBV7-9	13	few	CASNRGPGSPLHF	TGTGCCAGCAATCGAGGGCCCGGTTCACCCCTCCACTTT
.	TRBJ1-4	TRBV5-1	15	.	CASSPGPSGNEKLFF	TGCGCCAGCAGCCCGGGACCCTCGGGTAATGAAAAACTGTTTTTT
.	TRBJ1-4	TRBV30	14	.	CAWTAGATNEKLFF	TGTGCCTGGACTGCTGGGGCAACTAATGAAAAACTGTTTTTT
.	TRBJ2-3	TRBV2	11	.	CASSIQGLAYF	TGTGCCAGCAGTATACAGGGACTGGCGTATTTT
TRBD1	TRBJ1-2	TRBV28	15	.	CASSTLGQGFYGYTF	TGTGCCAGCAGTACTTTGGGACAGGGATTCTATGGCTACACCTTC